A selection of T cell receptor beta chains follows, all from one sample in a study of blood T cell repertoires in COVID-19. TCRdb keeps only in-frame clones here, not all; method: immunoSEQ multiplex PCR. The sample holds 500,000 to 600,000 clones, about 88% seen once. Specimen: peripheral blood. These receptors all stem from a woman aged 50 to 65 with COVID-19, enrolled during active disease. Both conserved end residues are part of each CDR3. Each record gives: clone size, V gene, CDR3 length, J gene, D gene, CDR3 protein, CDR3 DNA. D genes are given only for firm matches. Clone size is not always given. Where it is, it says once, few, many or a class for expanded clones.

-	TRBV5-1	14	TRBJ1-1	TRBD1	CASSPTTGLTEAFF	TGCGCCAGCAGCCCGACGACAGGGCTCACTGAAGCTTTCTTT
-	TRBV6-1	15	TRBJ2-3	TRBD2	CASSELAGVPDTQYF	TGTGCCAGCAGTGAACTAGCGGGGGTCCCAGATACGCAGTATTTT
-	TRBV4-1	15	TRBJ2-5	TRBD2	CASSRPSGGEETQYF	TGCGCCAGCAGCCGGCCTAGCGGGGGGGAGGAGACCCAGTACTTC
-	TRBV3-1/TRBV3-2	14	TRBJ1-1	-	CASSQLDGGTEAFF	TGTGCCAGCAGCCAACTCGACGGGGGCACTGAAGCTTTCTTT
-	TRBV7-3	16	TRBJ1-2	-	CASSTPGTVTRYGYTF	TGTGCCAGCAGCACCCCGGGAACAGTGACGAGATATGGCTACACCTTC
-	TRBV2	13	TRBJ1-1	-	CASTGGLDLGAFF	TGTGCCAGCACGGGAGGGCTGGACTTGGGGGCTTTCTTT
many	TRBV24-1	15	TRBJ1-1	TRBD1	CATSDAQGETSGAFF	TGTGCCACCAGTGACGCACAGGGGGAAACAAGTGGGGCTTTCTTT
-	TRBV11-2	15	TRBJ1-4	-	CASSLSLPGGEKLFF	TGTGCCAGCAGCCTCAGCCTGCCCGGGGGGGAAAAACTGTTTTTT
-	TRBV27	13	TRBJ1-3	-	CASSLSRGNTIYF	TGTGCCAGCAGTTTATCGAGGGGAAACACCATATATTTT
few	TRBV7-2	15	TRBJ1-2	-	CASSLAGTRTLGYTF	TGTGCCAGCAGCTTAGCCGGGACAAGGACCCTAGGCTACACCTTC
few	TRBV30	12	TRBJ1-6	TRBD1	CASTGYNSPLHF	TGTGCCTCGACAGGGTATAATTCACCCCTCCACTTT
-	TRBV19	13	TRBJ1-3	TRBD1	CASSGTGRNTIYF	TGTGCCAGTTCCGGGACAGGGCGGAACACCATATATTTT
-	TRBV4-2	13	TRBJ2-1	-	CASSNQRGQYPFF	TGTGCCAGCAGCAACCAGCGAGGACAATATCCGTTCTTC
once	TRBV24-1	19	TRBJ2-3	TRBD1	CATSDSRQGPTTGTDTQYF	TGTGCCACCAGTGATTCCAGACAGGGACCAACCACGGGGACAGATACGCAGTATTTT
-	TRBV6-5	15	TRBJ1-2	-	CASSYGDRRLYGYTF	TGTGCCAGCAGTTACGGTGACAGGAGACTCTATGGCTACACCTTC
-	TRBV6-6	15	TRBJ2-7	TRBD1	CASSQGQVGAYEQYF	TGTGCCAGCAGCCAGGGACAGGTGGGAGCCTACGAGCAGTACTTC